Reported below is one T cell receptor (beta chain). Its antigen is as yet unknown. Different DNA sequences within this sample yield the same CDR3. The CDR3 runs to 14 residues. V lost 3 bases, J lost 3 bases, and 4 bases stayed unmatched. Germline V gene lookup returns CDR1 KGHSH and CDR2 LQKENI. The protocol was immunoSEQ multiplex PCR, while the TCRdb copy is restricted to in-frame clones and leaves out a portion. The sample lists more than 65,000 clones, almost 80% occurring once. The data originate from a study of T cell responses to AZD1222 COVID-19 vaccine. Turning to the study itself: Recipients boosted at about 4 weeks or about 12 weeks are pooled. The study, taken as a whole, reports: After the peak T cell response, and only then, were repertoires sampled. Most donors were white British and more were female, and clonal diversity was possibly underestimated.

This clonotype was obtained from an adult in good health. This chain joins TRBV18 and TRBJ1-1; 7 nucleotides match TRBD1. The source was peripheral blood, collected on day 0 of AZD1222 vaccination. The DNA for the CDR3 is TGTGCCAGCTCACCGGACAGGACATACACTGAAGCTTTCTTT. This encodes CASSPDRTYTEAFF.